This entry describes one T cell receptor (beta chain). Antigen specificity is unknown. Through template switching, a universal primer site was introduced, and the cDNA contained unique molecular identifiers. TCRdb independently ran MiXCR on the 5' RACE reads; one entry per CDR3 protein. This table holds roughly 350,000 distinct CDR3 sequences, approximately 8.7% found once. Looked up from germline, CDR1 is SQVTM and CDR2 is ANQGSEA. With 1 base removed from V and 1 base from J, the gap between germline ends came to 11 bases. This CDR3 is 15 amino acids long. This sample was taken from a study of identical twins. Study results and limitations: Out-of-frame TCR alpha sharing in monozygotic twins exceeded recombination model predictions. Sharing of beta out-of-frame sequences by twins showed a weaker excess. Zero-insertion results could be subject to partial confounding by invariant MAIT and iNKT cells.

The chain has TRBV29-1 and TRBJ2-1; D may be TRBD2 (6 bases). The sample consisted of naive T cells sorted from blood. This sequence was found in a woman in her forties or fifties in good health. The CDR3 coding sequence is TGCAGCGTTGAAGGAACGGGAGTATCCTACAATGAGCAGTTCTTC. Residues: CSVEGTGVSYNEQFF.